This entry lists 2 T cell receptor beta chains sequenced from one sample in a study of T-cell reconstitution after alpha-beta-depleted transplantation in children. Using unique molecular identifiers, the investigators prepared the TCRbeta library. One entry per CDR3 protein results from TCRdb running MiXCR on the PCR reads. The table lists around 800,000 distinct CDR3 sequences, under 20% of them singletons. The input for sequencing was PBMCs, mostly from graft donor cells, taken 360 days after TCRalphabeta/CD19-depleted stem cell transplant. These receptors came from a male patient between 10 and 17 years old who had a stem cell transplant for acute lymphoblastic leukemia, so the T cells may come from the graft donor.

The chain recombines TRBV7-8 with TRBJ1-1; the D gene is possibly TRBD1 (5 bases). Trimming removed 5 bases at V and 0 bases at J, with 19 bases between. The CDR3 sequence is 17 residues long. Germline CDR1 reads SGHVS; CDR2 reads FQNEAQ. The CDR3 nucleotides read TGTGCCAGCAGCCGGAATGGGGGGAGGGGTATGAACACTGAAGCTTTCTTT. Amino acids: CASSRNGGRGMNTEAFF.

This clonotype was found a few times. The V gene is TRBV7-9, the J gene TRBJ2-3, with D perhaps TRBD2 (6 bases). This CDR3 contains 15 residues. The ends were cut back, 1 base at V and 6 bases at J, with 14 bases in the middle. Per the germline V gene, CDR1 is SEHNR and CDR2 is FQNEAQ (reference sequence). The CDR3, as DNA: TGTGCCAGCAGCTTAGAACTAGCCCCTTACGATACGCAGTATTTT. It translates to CASSLELAPYDTQYF.